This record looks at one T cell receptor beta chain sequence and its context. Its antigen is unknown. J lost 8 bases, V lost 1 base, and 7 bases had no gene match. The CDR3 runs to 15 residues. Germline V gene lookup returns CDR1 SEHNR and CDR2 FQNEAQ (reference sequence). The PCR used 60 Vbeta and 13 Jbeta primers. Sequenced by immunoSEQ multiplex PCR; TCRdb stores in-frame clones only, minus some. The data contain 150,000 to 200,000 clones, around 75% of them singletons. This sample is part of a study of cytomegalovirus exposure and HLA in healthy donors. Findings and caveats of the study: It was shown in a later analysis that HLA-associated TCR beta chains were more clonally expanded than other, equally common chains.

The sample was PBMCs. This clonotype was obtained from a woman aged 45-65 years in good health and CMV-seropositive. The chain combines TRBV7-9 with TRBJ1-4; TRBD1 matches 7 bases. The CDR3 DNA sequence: TGTGCCAGCAGCTTAGAGGGGGCAGCCGGGGAAAAACTGTTTTTT. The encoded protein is CASSLEGAAGEKLFF.